This passage covers 9 T cell receptor beta chains from one sample sequenced in a study of shared clonotypes between healthy human individuals. Profiling relied on immunoSEQ multiplex PCR, and the TCRdb table lists in-frame clones only, not all of them. In the table there are over a million clones, about 84% of which are singletons. Sequenced input: memory CD4+ T cells from PBMCs. As for subset: CD45RA-negative fraction. The receptors stem from a man younger than 30 in good health. Some clones in this sample may be carry-over from other donors' samples.

V gene TRBV28 combines with J gene TRBJ2-2, with a possible D match to TRBD1 (5 bases). The CDR3 runs 15 residues. The germline gives CDR1 MDHEN, CDR2 SYDVKM. The ends were cut back, 4 bases at V and 3 bases at J, with 12 bases in the middle. The CDR3 loop is CASSSAGLYTGELFF. Written as DNA, the CDR3 is TGTGCCAGCAGTTCGGCAGGGCTTTACACCGGGGAGCTGTTTTTT.

A note on this clone: Mismatch with germline at one junction end may stem from a read error. This chain joins TRBV6-5 and TRBJ1-4; D ambiguous. Germline V gives CDR1 MNHEY, CDR2 SVGAGI. The CDR3 consists of 14 residues. In DNA form, the CDR3 reads TGTGCCAGCAGTTACAAAGGGATGCGTGAAAAACTGTCTTTT. Encoded protein: CASSYKGMREKLSF.

This chain joins TRBV11-2 and TRBJ2-5, with D perhaps matching TRBD2 (6 bases). The CDR3 totals 13 residues. Trimming removed 5 bases at V and 4 bases at J, with 11 bases between. The V gene's germline CDR1 is SGHAT and CDR2 FQNNGV. CDR3 nucleotide sequence: TGTGCCAGCAGCGGAGGGATTGCAGAGACCCAGTACTTC. It translates to CASSGGIAETQYF.

This clone was seen only a few times. The rearrangement links TRBV19 to TRBJ2-6, with D possibly being TRBD1 (5 bases). V was shortened by 5 bases and J by 1 base, with 12 bases between the two germline ends. Germline CDR1 LNHDA, CDR2 SQIVND (reference sequence). This CDR3 spans 16 amino acids. The CDR3 reads CASSGNRLSGANVLTF. The CDR3 DNA follows: TGTGCCAGTAGTGGAAACAGGTTGTCTGGGGCCAACGTCCTGACTTTC. Filled out from reference TRBV19 and TRBJ2-6, the complete variable domain reads DGGITQSPKYLFRKEGQNVTLSCEQNLNHDAMYWYRQDPGQGLRLIYYSQIVNDFQKGDIAEGYSVSREKKESFPLTVTSAQKNPTAFYLCASSGNRLSGANVLTFGAGSRLTVL.

This clone was found a few times. In nucleotides, the CDR3 is TGTGCCAGCAGGACAAGGGGGCGCGACACCGGGGAGCTGTTTTTT. Amino acids: CASRTRGRDTGELFF. The chain combines TRBV13 with TRBJ2-2; TRBD1 agrees at 7 bases. CDR3 size: 15 residues. V was pared by 6 bases and J by 3 bases, with 7 bases of the junction left unmatched. Germline V gene lookup returns CDR1 PRHDT and CDR2 FYEKMQ (reference sequence).

V is TRBV10-3 and J is TRBJ2-3; TRBD1 aligns across 10 bases. This CDR3 spans 17 amino acids. J gave up 4 bases and V 4 bases, and 11 bases lay outside the gene matches. Germline CDR1 ENHRY, CDR2 SYGVKD. The CDR3 sequence is CAISASGGQGIADTQYF. The CDR3 nucleotides read TGTGCCATCAGTGCTTCTGGGGGACAGGGGATCGCAGATACGCAGTATTTT.

V and J are TRBV6-5 and TRBJ1-2, with 8 bases lining up with TRBD1. In germline, CDR1 is MNHEY, CDR2 SVGAGI. The trim removed 6 bases at V and 4 bases at J, leaving 10 bases unmatched. The length of the CDR3 is 15 residues. CDR3 residues: CASSPTGTGSYGYTF. CDR3 DNA: TGTGCCAGCAGCCCTACCGGGACAGGAAGCTATGGCTACACCTTC.

The chain employs TRBV19 and TRBJ1-5; D remains unclear. The CDR3 loop spans 15 amino acids. V shed 5 bases and J shed 4 bases, with 15 bases lying between them. Germline V gene lookup returns CDR1 LNHDA and CDR2 SQIVND (reference sequence). The CDR3 reads CASSSRRIPNQPQHF. Here the CDR3 DNA reads TGTGCCAGTAGTTCACGACGGATTCCTAATCAGCCCCAGCATTTT.

The chain employs TRBV5-1 and TRBJ2-2; tentatively, D is TRBD2 (5 bases). Germline CDR1 SGHRS, CDR2 YFSETQ. This CDR3 is 15 amino acids long. V lost 2 bases and J lost 5, with 13 bases in between. The CDR3 loop is CASSFAPSGTGELFF. The CDR3 DNA reads TGCGCCAGCAGCTTTGCCCCAAGCGGTACCGGGGAGCTGTTTTTT.